This T cell receptor beta chain was retrieved from a study of T cell repertoires in cytomegalovirus infection. Study-level information: Both CMV infection and a matching HLA type were indicated by public TCR beta signatures.

With 7 bases removed from V and 0 bases from J, the gap between germline ends came to 16 bases. The length of the CDR3 is 16 residues. Germline V CDR1 and CDR2: ENHRY, SYGVKD. Concerning this clonotype: Its specificity is not known.

MiXCR was run by TCRdb on the reads, yielding one entry per CDR3 protein. The sample consists of fewer than 900,000 distinct CDR3 sequences, about 27% of them appearing once. The gene calls are TRBV10-3 and TRBJ1-3; D gene uncertain. The receptor's source is a human donor in good health (CMV status not recorded). Some clones in this sample may be carry-over from other donors' samples. Sequenced here: cultured CD8+ T cells from PBMCs, sampled from culture after CMV antigen stimulation. The CDR3 region has the DNA TGTGCCATCACTCAACAAGACACGAACTCTGGAAACACCATATATTTT. Protein product: CAITQQDTNSGNTIYF.